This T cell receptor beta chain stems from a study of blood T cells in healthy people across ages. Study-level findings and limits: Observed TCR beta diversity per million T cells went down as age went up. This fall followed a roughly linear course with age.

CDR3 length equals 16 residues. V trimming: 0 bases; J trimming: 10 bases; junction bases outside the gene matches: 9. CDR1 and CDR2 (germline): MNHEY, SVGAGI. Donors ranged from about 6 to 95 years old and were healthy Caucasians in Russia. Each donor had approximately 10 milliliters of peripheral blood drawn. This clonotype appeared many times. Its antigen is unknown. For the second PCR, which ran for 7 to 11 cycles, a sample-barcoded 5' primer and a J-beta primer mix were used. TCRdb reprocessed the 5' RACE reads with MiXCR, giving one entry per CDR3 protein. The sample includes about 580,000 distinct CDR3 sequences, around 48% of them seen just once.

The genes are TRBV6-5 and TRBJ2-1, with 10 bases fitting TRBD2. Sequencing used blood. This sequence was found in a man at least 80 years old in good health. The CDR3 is CASSYSSLAGALEQFF. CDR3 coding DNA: TGTGCCAGCAGTTACTCTTCGCTAGCGGGGGCCTTAGAGCAGTTCTTC.